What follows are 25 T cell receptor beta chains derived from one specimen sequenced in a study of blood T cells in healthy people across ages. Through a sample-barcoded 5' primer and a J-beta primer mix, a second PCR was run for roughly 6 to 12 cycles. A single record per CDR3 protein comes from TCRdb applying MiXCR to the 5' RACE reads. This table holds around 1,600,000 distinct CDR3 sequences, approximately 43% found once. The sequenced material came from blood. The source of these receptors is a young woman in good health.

CDR3 loop: CASSQDLVYSGANVLTF. For the CDR3, the DNA is TGTGCCAGCAGCCAAGATTTAGTGTACTCTGGGGCCAACGTCCTGACTTTC. V gene TRBV14 combines with J gene TRBJ2-6; D is ambiguous. The CDR3 loop spans 17 amino acids. Per germline, CDR1 SGHDN and CDR2 FVKESK. Trimming removed 0 bases from V and 0 bases from J, with 9 bases in between.

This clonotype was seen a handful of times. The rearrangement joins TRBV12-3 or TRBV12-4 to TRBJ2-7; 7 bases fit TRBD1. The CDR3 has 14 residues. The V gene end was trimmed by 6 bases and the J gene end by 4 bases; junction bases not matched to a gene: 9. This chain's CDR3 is CASSSQGKGYEQYF. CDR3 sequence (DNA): TGTGCCAGCAGCTCACAGGGGAAGGGATACGAGCAGTACTTC.

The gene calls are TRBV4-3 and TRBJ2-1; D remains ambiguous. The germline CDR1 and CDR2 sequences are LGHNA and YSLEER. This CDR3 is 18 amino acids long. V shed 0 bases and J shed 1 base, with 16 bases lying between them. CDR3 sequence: CASSQDPFKWGSYNEQFF. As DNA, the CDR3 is TGCGCCAGCAGCCAAGATCCCTTTAAATGGGGTTCCTACAATGAGCAGTTCTTC.

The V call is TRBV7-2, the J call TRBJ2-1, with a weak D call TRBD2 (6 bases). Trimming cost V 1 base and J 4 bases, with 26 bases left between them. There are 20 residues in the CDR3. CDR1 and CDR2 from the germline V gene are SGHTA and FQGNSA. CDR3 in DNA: TGTGCCAGCAGCTTAGGAACCTACCTACCGTTAGGGGAGGCTTACAATGAGCAGTTCTTC. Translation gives CASSLGTYLPLGEAYNEQFF.

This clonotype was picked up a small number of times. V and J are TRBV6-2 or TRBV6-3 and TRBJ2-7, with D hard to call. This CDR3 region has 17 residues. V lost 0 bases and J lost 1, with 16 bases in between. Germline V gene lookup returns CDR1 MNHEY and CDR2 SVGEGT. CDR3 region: CASSYSDEHLSSYEQYF. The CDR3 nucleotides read TGTGCCAGCAGTTACTCGGACGAACACCTTTCTTCCTACGAGCAGTACTTC.

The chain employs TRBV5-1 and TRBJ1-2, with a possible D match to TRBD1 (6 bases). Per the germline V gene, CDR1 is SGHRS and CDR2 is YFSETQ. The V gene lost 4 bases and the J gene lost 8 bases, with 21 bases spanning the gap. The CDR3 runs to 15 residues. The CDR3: CASSPAPDRLRGYTF. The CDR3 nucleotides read TGCGCCAGCAGCCCCGCACCTGACAGGTTGAGAGGCTACACCTTC.

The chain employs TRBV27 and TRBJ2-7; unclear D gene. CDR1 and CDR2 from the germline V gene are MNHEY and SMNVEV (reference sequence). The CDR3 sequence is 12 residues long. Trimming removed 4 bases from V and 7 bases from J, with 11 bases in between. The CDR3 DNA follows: TGTGCCAGCAGTTCCAAGATGGGTGAGCAGTACTTC. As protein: CASSSKMGEQYF.

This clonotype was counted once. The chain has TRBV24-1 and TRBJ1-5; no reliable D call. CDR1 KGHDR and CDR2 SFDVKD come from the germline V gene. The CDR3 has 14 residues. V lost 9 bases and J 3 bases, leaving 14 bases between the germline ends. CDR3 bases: TGTGCCACCGGGCCCCATGGTGACAATCAGCCCCAGCATTTT. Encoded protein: CATGPHGDNQPQHF.

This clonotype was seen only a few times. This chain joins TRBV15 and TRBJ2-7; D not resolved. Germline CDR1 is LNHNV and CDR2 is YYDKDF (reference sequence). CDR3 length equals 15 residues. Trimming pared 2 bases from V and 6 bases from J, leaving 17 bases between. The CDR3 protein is CATSRNQNPRGEQYF. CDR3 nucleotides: TGTGCCACCAGCAGAAACCAGAACCCTCGAGGCGAGCAGTACTTC.

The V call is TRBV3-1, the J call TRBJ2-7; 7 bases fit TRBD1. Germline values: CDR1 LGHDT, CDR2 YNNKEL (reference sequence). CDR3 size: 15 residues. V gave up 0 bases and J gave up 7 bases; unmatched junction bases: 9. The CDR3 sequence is CASSQEATGDNEQYF. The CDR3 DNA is TGTGCCAGCAGCCAAGAAGCTACAGGGGACAATGAGCAGTACTTC.

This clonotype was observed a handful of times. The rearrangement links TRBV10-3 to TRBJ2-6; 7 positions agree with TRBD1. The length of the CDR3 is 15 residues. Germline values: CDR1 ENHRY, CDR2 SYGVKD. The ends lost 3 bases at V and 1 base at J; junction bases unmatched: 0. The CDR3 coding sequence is TGTGCCATCAGTGAACAGGGGTCTGGGGCCAACGTCCTGACTTTC. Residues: CAISEQGSGANVLTF.

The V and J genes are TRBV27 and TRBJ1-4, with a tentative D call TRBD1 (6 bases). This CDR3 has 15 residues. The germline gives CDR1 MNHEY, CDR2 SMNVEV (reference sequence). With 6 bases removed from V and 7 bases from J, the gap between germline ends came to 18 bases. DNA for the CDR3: TGTGCCAGCAGCCCGGAAGGGGGGATTGCTGAAAAACTGTTTTTT. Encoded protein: CASSPEGGIAEKLFF. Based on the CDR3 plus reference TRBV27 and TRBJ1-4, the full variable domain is EAQVTQNPRYLITVTGKKLTVTCSQNMNHEYMSWYRQDPGLGLRQIYYSMNVEVTDKGDVPEGYKVSRKEKRNFPLILESPSPNQTSLYFCASSPEGGIAEKLFFGSGTQLSVL.

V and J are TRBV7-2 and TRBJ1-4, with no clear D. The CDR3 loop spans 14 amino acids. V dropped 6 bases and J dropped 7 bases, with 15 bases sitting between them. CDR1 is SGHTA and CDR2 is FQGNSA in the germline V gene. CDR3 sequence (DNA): TGTGCCAGCAGTACCTCCGGGTTGGGTGAAAAACTGTTTTTT. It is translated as CASSTSGLGEKLFF. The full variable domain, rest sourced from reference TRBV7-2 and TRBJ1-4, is GAGVSQSPSNKVTEKGKDVELRCDPISGHTALYWYRQSLGQGLEFLIYFQGNSAPDKSGLPSDRFSAERTGGSVSTLTIQRTQQEDSAVYLCASSTSGLGEKLFFGSGTQLSVL.

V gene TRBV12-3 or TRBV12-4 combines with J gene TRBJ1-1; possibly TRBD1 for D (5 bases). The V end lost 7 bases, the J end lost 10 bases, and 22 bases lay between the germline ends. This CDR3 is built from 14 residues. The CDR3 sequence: CASTILRAWGRAFF. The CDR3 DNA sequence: TGTGCCAGCACCATACTCAGGGCGTGGGGAAGAGCTTTCTTT.

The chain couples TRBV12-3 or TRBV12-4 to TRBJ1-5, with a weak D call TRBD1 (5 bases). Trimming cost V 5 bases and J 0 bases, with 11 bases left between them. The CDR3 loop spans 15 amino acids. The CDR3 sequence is CASSKDTFSNQPQHF. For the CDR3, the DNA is TGTGCCAGCAGTAAGGACACATTTAGCAATCAGCCCCAGCATTTT.

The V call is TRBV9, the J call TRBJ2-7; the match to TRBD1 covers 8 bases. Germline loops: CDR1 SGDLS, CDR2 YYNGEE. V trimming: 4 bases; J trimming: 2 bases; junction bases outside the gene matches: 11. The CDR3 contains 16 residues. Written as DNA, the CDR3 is TGTGCCAGCAGCCCACCCACTGGACAGGGAGCCTACGAGCAGTACTTC. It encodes CASSPPTGQGAYEQYF.

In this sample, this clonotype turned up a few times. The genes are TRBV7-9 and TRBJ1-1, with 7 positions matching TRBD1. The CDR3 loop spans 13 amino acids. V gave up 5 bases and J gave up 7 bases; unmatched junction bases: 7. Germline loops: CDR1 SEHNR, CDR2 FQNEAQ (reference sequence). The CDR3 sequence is CASSPRDSFEAFF. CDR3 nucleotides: TGTGCCAGCAGCCCTAGGGACAGCTTTGAAGCTTTCTTT.

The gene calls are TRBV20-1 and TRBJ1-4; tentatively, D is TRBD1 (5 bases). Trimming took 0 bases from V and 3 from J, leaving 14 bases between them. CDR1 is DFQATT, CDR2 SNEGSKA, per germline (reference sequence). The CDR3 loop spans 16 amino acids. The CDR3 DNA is TGCAGTGCTAGAGACCGGGTGGGGGGTGCTAATGAAAAACTGTTTTTT. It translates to CSARDRVGGANEKLFF.

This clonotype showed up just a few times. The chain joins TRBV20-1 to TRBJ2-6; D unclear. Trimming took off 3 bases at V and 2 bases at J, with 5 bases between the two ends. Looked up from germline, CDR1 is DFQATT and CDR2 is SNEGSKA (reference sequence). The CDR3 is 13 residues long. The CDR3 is CSASEPGANVLTF. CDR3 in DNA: TGCAGTGCTAGTGAACCTGGGGCCAACGTCCTGACTTTC.

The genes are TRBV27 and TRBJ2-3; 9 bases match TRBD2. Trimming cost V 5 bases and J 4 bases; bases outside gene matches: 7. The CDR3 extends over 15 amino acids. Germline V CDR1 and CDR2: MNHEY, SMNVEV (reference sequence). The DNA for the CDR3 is TGTGCCAGCAGTCGCGGGGGGGCTCTGTCAGATACGCAGTATTTT. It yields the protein CASSRGGALSDTQYF.

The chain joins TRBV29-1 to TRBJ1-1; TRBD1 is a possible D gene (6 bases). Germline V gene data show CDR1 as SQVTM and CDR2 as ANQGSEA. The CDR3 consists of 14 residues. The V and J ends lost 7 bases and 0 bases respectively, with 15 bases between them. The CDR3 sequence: CSALQGTVNTEAFF. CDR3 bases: TGCAGCGCCCTACAGGGTACCGTGAACACTGAAGCTTTCTTT.

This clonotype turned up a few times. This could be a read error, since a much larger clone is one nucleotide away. CDR3 sequence: CSARVGGIYNSPLHF. The DNA for the CDR3 is TGCAGTGCTAGAGTGGGGGGCATCTATAATTCACCCCTCCACTTT. V is TRBV20-1 and J is TRBJ1-6; tentatively, D is TRBD1 (6 bases). Germline V gene sequence: CDR1 DFQATT, CDR2 SNEGSKA (reference sequence). The CDR3 extends over 15 amino acids. V was pared by 1 base and J by 3 bases, with 10 bases between.

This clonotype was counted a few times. Here the CDR3 reads CASSLKVAGNQPQHF. CDR3 bases: TGTGCCAGCAGCTTAAAAGTGGCGGGGAATCAGCCCCAGCATTTT. The chain joins TRBV7-2 to TRBJ1-5; the D is unclear. The CDR3 spans 15 residues. Germline CDR1 is SGHTA and CDR2 is FQGNSA. Trimming shortened V by 2 bases and J by 4 bases, and 12 bases separated the two germline ends.

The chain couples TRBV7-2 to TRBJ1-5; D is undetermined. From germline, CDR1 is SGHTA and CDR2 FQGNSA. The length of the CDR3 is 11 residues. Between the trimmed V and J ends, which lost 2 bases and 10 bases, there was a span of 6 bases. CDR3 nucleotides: TGTGCCAGCAGCTTAATGGGTCCCCAGCATTTT. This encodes CASSLMGPQHF.

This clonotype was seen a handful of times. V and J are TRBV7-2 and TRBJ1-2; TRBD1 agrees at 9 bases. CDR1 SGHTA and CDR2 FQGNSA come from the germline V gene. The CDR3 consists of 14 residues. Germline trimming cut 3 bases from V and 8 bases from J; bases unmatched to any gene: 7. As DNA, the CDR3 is TGTGCCAGCAGCTTGCGGACAGGGGTGAAGGGCTACACCTTC. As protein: CASSLRTGVKGYTF.